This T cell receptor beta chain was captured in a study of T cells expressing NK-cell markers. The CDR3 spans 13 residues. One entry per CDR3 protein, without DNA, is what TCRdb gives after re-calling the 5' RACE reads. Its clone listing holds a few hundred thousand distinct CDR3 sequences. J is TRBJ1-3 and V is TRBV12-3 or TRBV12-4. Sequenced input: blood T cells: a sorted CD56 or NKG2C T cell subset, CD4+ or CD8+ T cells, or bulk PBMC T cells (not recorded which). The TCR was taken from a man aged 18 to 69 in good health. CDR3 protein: CASRVPGGNTIYF.